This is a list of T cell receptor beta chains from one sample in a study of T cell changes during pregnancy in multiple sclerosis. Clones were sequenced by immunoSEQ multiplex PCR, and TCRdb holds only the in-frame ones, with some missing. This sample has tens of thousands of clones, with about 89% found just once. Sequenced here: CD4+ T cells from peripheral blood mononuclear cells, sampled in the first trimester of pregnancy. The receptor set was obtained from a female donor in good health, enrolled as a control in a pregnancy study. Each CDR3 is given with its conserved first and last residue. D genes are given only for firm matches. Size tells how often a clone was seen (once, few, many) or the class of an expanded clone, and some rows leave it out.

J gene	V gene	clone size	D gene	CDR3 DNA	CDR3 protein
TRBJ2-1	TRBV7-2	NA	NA	TGTGCCAGCAGCGTTGGAGGGAGTGCGTCCTACAATGAGCAGTTCTTC	CASSVGGSASYNEQFF
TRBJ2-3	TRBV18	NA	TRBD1	TGTGCCAGCTCACTTCGACAGGGGTTAGGGCTGACAGATACGCAGTATTTT	CASSLRQGLGLTDTQYF
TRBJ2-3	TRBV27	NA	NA	TGTGCCAGCAGTTTATTGGGGACTAGCACAGATACGCAGTATTTT	CASSLLGTSTDTQYF
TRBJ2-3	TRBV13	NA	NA	TGTGCCAGCAGCTACTCAGGGGGCACAGATACGCAGTATTTT	CASSYSGGTDTQYF
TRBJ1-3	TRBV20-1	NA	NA	TGCAGTGCAAACAGGGGAAACACCATATATTTT	CSANRGNTIYF
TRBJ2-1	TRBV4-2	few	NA	TGTGCCAGCAGCCAAGAATCCCCCAGGCTATCTTTCAATGAGCAGTTCTTC	CASSQESPRLSFNEQFF
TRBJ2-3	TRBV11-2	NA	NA	TGTGCCAGCAGCCCCAGTCCGTTCTCTCTCACAGATACGCAGTATTTT	CASSPSPFSLTDTQYF
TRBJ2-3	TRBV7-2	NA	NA	TGTGCCAGCAGCTTAGTTGGCACCTCGAGCACAGATACGCAGTATTTT	CASSLVGTSSTDTQYF
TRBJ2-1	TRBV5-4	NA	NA	TGTGCCAGCAGCTTGGACCAGGGTGGCTACAATGAGCAGTTCTTC	CASSLDQGGYNEQFF
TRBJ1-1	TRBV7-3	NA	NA	TGTGCCAGCAGCCCCGGGGGGGGGATGAACACTGAAGCTTTCTTT	CASSPGGGMNTEAFF
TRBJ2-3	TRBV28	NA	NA	TGTGCCAGCAGTTCCGACTTGGCTGCAGATACGCAGTATTTT	CASSSDLAADTQYF
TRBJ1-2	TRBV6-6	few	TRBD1	TGTGCCAGCAGTTACTCTGGGACAGCCGGCTACACCTTC	CASSYSGTAGYTF
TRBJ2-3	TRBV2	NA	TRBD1	TGTGCCAGCAGCTTAGGACAGGGCGCTACAGATACGCAGTATTTT	CASSLGQGATDTQYF
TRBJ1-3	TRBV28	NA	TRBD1	TGTGCCAGCAGCTCAGGGGGGACTGGAAACACCATATATTTT	CASSSGGTGNTIYF
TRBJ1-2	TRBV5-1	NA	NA	TGCGCCAGCAGCTGGGGCGGAATGGGGGGCTACACCTTC	CASSWGGMGGYTF
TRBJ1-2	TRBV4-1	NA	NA	TGCGCCAGCAGCCAACCAGGGGCCTATGGCTACACCTTC	CASSQPGAYGYTF
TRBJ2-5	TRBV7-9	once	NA	TGTGCCAGCCTGGGCCCGGGGGAGACCCAGTACTTC	CASLGPGETQYF
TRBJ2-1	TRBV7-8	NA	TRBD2	TGTGCCAGCAGCGTAAGCGGGGGGGTAGGTGAGCAGTTCTTC	CASSVSGGVGEQFF
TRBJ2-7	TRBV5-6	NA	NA	TGTGCCAGCAGCTTGGCAGGGTACGGCGAGCAGTACTTC	CASSLAGYGEQYF
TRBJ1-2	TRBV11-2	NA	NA	TGTGCCATCCAAGTTCAGGGGAGCTACACCTTC	CAIQVQGSYTF
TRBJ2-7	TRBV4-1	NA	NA	TGCGCCAGCAGCCAGGAGCCGACAGGGCGGAGGGGCGAGCAGTACTTC	CASSQEPTGRRGEQYF
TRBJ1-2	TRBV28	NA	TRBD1	TGTGCCAGCAGTCAGGGGACAGCTAACTATGGCTACACCTTC	CASSQGTANYGYTF
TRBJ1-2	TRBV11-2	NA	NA	TGTGCCAGCAGCCCCTCGAGGATGGAGGGCTACACCTTC	CASSPSRMEGYTF
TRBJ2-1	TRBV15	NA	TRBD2	TGTGCCACCAGCAGAGAACTAGCGGTCTCCAATGAGCAGTTCTTC	CATSRELAVSNEQFF
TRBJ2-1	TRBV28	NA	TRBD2	TGTGCCAGCAGTTTTGGCGGGAGAACCTACAATGAGCAGTTCTTC	CASSFGGRTYNEQFF
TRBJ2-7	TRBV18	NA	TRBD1	TGTGCCAGCTCACCTCCCGGGACAGGAGCTTTATACGAGCAGTACTTC	CASSPPGTGALYEQYF
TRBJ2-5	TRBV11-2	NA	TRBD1	TGTGCCAGCAGCCAGGACAGGGAAGAGACCCAGTACTTC	CASSQDREETQYF
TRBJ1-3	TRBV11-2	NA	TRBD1	TGTGCCAGCAGCTCCTACAGGGGAGGAAACACCATATATTTT	CASSSYRGGNTIYF
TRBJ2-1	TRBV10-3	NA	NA	TGTGCCATCAGTGAGGCCGGGCTAGCGCTCAATGAGCAGTTCTTC	CAISEAGLALNEQFF
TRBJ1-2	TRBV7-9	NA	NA	TGTGCCAGCAGCTTAGCGAGGATAATGGGTGACTATGGCTACACCTTC	CASSLARIMGDYGYTF
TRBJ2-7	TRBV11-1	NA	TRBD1	TGTGCCAGCAGCAATGACAGGGTCGGCGAGCAGTACTTC	CASSNDRVGEQYF
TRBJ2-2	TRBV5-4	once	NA	TGTGCCAGCAGCTTACAGGGACGGGGCACCGGGGAGCTGTTTTTT	CASSLQGRGTGELFF
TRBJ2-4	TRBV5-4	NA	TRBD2	TGTGCCAGCAGCTCGCGGGGAGGGGAAAACATTCAGTACTTC	CASSSRGGENIQYF
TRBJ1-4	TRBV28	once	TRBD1	TGTGCCAGCAGTTTAGGGACAGGGGGGTATGAAAAACTGTTTTTT	CASSLGTGGYEKLFF
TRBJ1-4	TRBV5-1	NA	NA	TGCGCCAGCAGCGATGGGGGGGTTGGTGAAAAACTGTTTTTT	CASSDGGVGEKLFF
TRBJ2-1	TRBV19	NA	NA	TGTGCCAGTAGTACCACTATTCGACAGACCCCTATGTACAATGAGCAGTTCTTC	CASSTTIRQTPMYNEQFF
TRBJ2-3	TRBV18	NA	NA	TGTGCCAGCTCACCTAGGGACTTCGCCACAGATACGCAGTATTTT	CASSPRDFATDTQYF
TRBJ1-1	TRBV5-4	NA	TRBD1	TGTGCCAGCAGCTTGGACAGGGGGAACACTGAAGCTTTCTTT	CASSLDRGNTEAFF
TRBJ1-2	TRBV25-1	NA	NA	TGTGCCAGCAGTGTGGGGCAGGGTAACTATGGCTACACCTTC	CASSVGQGNYGYTF
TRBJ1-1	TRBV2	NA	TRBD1	TGTGCCAGCAGAGAACAGGGGGGAAACACTGAAGCTTTCTTT	CASREQGGNTEAFF
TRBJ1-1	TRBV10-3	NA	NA	TGTGCCGCCGCCGGGGGAACGAACACTGAAGCTTTCTTT	CAAAGGTNTEAFF
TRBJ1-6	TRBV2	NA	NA	TGTGCCAGCAGTGAACATTTTGGACAGACTAATTCACCCCTCCACTTT	CASSEHFGQTNSPLHF
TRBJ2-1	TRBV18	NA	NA	TGTGCCAGTGTCATACCGGGGTCGAATGAGCAGTTCTTC	CASVIPGSNEQFF
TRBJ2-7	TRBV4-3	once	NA	TGCGCCAGCAGCCAGTCGGGACTGGGCTCCTACGAGCAGTACTTC	CASSQSGLGSYEQYF
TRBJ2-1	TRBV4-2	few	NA	TGTGCCAGCAGCCAAGAGGCCTTGATGGGAGGCAATGAGCAGTTCTTC	CASSQEALMGGNEQFF
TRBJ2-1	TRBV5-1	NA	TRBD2	TGCGCCAGCAGAGATGGGAGCGGGACCTACAATGAGCAGTTCTTC	CASRDGSGTYNEQFF
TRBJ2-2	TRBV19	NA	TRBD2	TGTGCCAGCAGGGGACTAGCGGGAGGAGGGACCGGGGAGCTGTTTTTT	CASRGLAGGGTGELFF
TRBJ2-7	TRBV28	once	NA	TGTGCCAGCAGTTTCCGGGGGATTGGCTACGAGCAGTACTTC	CASSFRGIGYEQYF